This TCR beta chain was found in a study of T cells after yellow fever vaccination. Study-wide points: Reappearance after the booster was observed for most primary-vaccination clones (roughly 95% CD4, over 70% CD8). The secondary response peaked faster, at day 5 versus 15, but was weaker.

The 5'RACE template-switching step produced TCR cDNA and added a universal primer site and UMIs. TCRdb passed the 5' RACE reads through MiXCR, listing each CDR3 protein once. The sample lists a few hundred thousand distinct CDR3 sequences, 6.8% occurring once. This CDR3 comprises 13 residues. Germline V gene lookup returns CDR1 SQVTM and CDR2 ANQGSEA. A remark on this clonotype: Antigen: not known.

This material consisted of PBMCs, taken roughly 47 days after the first yellow fever vaccination. The TCR originated in a man between 18 and 29 years old who received the YFV17D yellow fever vaccine. The chain has TRBV29-1 and TRBJ1-1; 10 bases are a match to TRBD1. The CDR3: CSERDRGVTEAFF. DNA for the CDR3: TGCAGTGAACGGGACAGGGGCGTCACTGAAGCTTTCTTT.